The sequence of this TCR beta chain was determined in a study of blood T cell repertoires in COVID-19. Profiled with immunoSEQ multiplex PCR; TCRdb holds only in-frame clones, not every one. The data contain over 95,000 clones, 85% of them singletons. V shed 0 bases and J shed 10 bases, with 13 bases lying between them. Germline V gene lookup returns CDR1 SGDLS and CDR2 YYNGEE. This CDR3 has 13 residues. The sample comprised peripheral blood. This chain links TRBV9 with TRBJ1-1; D gene uncertain. The clonotype comes from a human donor in a cohort sampled during active COVID-19. The CDR3 is CASSVDAEHPAFF. The CDR3 DNA reads TGTGCCAGCAGCGTAGACGCCGAACATCCAGCTTTCTTT.